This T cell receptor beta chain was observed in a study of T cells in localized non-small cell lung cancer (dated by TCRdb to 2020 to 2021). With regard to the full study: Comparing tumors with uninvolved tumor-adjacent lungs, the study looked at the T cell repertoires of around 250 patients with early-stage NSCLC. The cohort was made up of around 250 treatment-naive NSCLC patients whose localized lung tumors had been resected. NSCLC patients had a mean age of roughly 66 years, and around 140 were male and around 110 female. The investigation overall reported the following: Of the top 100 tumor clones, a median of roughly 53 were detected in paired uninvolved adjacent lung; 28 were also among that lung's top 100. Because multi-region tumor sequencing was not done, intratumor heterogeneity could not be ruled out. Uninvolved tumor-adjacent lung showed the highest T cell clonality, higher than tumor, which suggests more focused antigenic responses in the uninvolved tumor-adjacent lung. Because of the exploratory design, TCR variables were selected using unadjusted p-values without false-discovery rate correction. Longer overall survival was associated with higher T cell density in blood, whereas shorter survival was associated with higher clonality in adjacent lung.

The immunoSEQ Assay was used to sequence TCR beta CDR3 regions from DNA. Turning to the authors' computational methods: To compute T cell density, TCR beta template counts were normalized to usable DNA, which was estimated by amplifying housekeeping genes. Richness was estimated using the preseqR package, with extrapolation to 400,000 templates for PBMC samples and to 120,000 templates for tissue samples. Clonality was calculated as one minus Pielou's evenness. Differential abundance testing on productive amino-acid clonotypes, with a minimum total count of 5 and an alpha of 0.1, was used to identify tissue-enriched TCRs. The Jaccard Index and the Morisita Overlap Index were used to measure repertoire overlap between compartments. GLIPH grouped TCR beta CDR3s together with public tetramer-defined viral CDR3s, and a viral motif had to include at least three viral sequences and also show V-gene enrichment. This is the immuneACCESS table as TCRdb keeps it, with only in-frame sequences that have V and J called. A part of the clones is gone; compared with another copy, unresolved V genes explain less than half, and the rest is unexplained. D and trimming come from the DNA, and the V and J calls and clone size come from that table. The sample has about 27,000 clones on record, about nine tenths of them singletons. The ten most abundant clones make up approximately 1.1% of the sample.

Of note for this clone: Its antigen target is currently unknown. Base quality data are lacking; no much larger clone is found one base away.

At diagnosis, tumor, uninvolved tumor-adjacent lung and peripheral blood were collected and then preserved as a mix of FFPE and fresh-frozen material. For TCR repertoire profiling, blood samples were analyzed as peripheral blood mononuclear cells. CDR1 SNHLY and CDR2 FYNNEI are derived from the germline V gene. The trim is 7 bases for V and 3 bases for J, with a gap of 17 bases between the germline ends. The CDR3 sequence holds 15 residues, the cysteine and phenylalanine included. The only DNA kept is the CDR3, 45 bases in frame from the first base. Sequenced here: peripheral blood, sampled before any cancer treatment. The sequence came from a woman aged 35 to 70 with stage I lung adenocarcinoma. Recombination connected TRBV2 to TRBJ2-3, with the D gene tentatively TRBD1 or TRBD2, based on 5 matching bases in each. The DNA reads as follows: TGTGCCAGCATTCCGAGGGGAGTTAAGACAGATACGCAGTATTTT. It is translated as CASIPRGVKTDTQYF.